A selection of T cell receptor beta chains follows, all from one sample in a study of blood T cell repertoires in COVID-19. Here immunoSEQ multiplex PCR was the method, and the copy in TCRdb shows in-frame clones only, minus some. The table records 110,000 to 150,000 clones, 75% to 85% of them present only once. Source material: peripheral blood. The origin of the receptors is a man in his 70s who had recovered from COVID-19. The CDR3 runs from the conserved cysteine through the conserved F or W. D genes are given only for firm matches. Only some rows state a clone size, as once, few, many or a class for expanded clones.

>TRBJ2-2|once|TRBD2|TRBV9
TGTGCCAGCAGCGTGACCCCAGCGGGAGGGAGCACCGGGGAGCTGTTTTTT
CASSVTPAGGSTGELFF
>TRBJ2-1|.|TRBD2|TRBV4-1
TGCGCCAGCAGCCAAACTAGCGGGGGCCTTGACTACAATGAGCAGTTCTTC
CASSQTSGGLDYNEQFF
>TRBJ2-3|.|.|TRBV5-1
TGCGCCAGCAGCCTGACTCAATTCACGCAGTATTTT
CASSLTQFTQYF
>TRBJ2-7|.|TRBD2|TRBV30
TGTGCCGCAGCGGGAGGCTACGAGCAGTACTTC
CAAAGGYEQYF
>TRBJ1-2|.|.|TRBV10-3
TGTGCCACTCTTGGGGCTGCGGTTGGCTACACCTTC
CATLGAAVGYTF
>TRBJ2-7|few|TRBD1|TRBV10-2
TGCGCCAGCAGAACCTGGGACAGGCGAACCTACGAGCAGTACTTC
CASRTWDRRTYEQYF
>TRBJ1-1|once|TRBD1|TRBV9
TGTGCCAGCAGCGTAGGTTTACCGGGACAGGGGACGGAGGACACTGAAGCTTTCTTT
CASSVGLPGQGTEDTEAFF
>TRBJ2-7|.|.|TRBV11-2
TGTGCCAGCAGCTTTGAGGCGGGAAACTACGAGCAGTACTTC
CASSFEAGNYEQYF
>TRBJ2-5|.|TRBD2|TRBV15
TGTGCCACCAGCAGAGAAGGTGGCGGGAGGTCTTATGAGACCCAGTACTTC
CATSREGGGRSYETQYF
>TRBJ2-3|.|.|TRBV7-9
TGTGCCAGCAGCTTTGGGGGCGTAGGGGGAGATACGCAGTATTTT
CASSFGGVGGDTQYF
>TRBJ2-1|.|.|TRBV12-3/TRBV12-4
TGTGCCAGCGGAGCTAGCCACGACAATGAGCAGTTCTTC
CASGASHDNEQFF
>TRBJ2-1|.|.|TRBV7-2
TGTGCCAGCAGCTTTACAGCTAGCGAAACCTACAATGAGCAGTTCTTC
CASSFTASETYNEQFF
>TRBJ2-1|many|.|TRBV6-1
TGTGCCAGCAGTGAGGGAGAGTACAATGAGCAGTTCTTC
CASSEGEYNEQFF
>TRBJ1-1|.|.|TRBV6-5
TGTGCCAGCAGGGGACACCGCACTGAAGCTTTCTTT
CASRGHRTEAFF
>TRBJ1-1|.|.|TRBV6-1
TGTGCCAGCAGTGAAGCGCAGAGAGGTGTATCAGTGACGGCTTTCTTT
CASSEAQRGVSVTAFF
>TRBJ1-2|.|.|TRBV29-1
TGCAGCGTGGATCTGGACAACAACTATGGCTACACCTTC
CSVDLDNNYGYTF
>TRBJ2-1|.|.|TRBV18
TGTGCCAGCTCACCTAGAGGACAGTACAATGAGCAGTTCTTC
CASSPRGQYNEQFF
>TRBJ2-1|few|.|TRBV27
TGTGCCAGCAGGGCCATAGCGAGTTCCTACAATGAGCAGTTCTTC
CASRAIASSYNEQFF
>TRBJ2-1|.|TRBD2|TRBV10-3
TGTGCCATCTGGACCGGGGACGACGCGGTAGCGGGAGTCAATGAGCAGTTCTTC
CAIWTGDDAVAGVNEQFF
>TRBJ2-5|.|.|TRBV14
TGTGCCAGCAGCCAAGTGACTAAAAGGGAGACCCAGTACTTC
CASSQVTKRETQYF
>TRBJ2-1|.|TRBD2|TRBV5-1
TGCGCCAGCAGCGCCCGCGTGGCGGGAGGCTCGAGCTCCTACAATGAGCAGTTCTTC
CASSARVAGGSSSYNEQFF
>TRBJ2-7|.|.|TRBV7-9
TGTGCCAGCAGCTTACGGGACACCTACGAGCAGTACTTC
CASSLRDTYEQYF
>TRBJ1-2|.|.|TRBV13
TGTGCCAGCAGCTTGGGAGTCATCTACTATGGCTACACCTTC
CASSLGVIYYGYTF
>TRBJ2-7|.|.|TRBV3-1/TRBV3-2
TGTGCCAGCAGCCAAGATTCCCGCGAGCAGTACTTC
CASSQDSREQYF
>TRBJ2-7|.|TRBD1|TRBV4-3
TGCGCCAGCAGCCCGGGACAGGGGGCTTACGAGCAGTACTTC
CASSPGQGAYEQYF
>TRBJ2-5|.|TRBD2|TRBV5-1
TGCGCCAGCAGCTTGGCCCCGGGGGGTCAAGAGACCCAGTACTTC
CASSLAPGGQETQYF
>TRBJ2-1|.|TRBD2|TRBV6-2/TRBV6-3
TGTGCCAGCAGTCCCTTGCGGGAGGGCACCTACAATGAGCAGTTCTTC
CASSPLREGTYNEQFF
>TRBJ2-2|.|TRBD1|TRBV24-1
TGTGCCACCAGTGATTCAACAGGGGGGACCGGGGAGCTGTTTTTT
CATSDSTGGTGELFF
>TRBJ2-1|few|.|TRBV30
TGTGCCTGGAGTAGGGGCACACCCTCCTACAATGAGCAGTTCTTC
CAWSRGTPSYNEQFF
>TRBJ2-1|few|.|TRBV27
TGTGCCAGCAGTTTATCGACTAGAGGGGGGGAGTTCTTC
CASSLSTRGGEFF
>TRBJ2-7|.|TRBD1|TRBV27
TGTGCCAGCAGTTGTCCCACAGGGGTTGCCTGCTACGAGCAGTACTTC
CASSCPTGVACYEQYF
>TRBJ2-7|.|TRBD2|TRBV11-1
TGTGCCAGCAGCCTTGGGTGGACTAGCAGTAACGAGCAGTACTTC
CASSLGWTSSNEQYF
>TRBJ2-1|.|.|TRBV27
TGTGCCAGCAGCGAATCAGGGATTGGCAATGAGCAGTTCTTC
CASSESGIGNEQFF
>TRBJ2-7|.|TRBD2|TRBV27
TGTGCCAGCAGTTTAGGCCCGGGCAGGGTAGCGGGAAGAAGGACCGAGCAGTACTTC
CASSLGPGRVAGRRTEQYF
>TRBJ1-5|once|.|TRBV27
TGTGCCAGCAGTTTCGGGGGGAATCAGCCCCAGCATTTT
CASSFGGNQPQHF
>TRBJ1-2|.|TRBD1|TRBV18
TGTGCCAGCTCCCAGGGACAGGGGGAGTATGGCTACACCTTC
CASSQGQGEYGYTF
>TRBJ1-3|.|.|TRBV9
TGTGCCAGCAGCGTAGATGGGGGCGGCCCTGGAAACACCATATATTTT
CASSVDGGGPGNTIYF
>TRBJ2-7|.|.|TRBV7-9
TGTGCCAGCAGCTTAGTTTCTGGGTACAGAAACTACGAGCAGTACTTC
CASSLVSGYRNYEQYF
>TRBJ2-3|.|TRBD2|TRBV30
TGTGCCTGGAGTGGACTAGCGGGAGCGACAGATACGCAGTATTTT
CAWSGLAGATDTQYF
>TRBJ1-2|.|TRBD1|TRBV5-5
TGTGCCAGCAGCGTCGACAGGGGACAGGGAGGTTACTATGGCTACACCTTC
CASSVDRGQGGYYGYTF
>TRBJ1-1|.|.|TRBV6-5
TGTGCCAGCAGTCCCAGGACAACTATGAACACTGAAGCTTTCTTT
CASSPRTTMNTEAFF
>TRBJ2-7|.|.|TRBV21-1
TGTGCCAGCAGCAAAACCTCTAGCGGGAGGGCCATCAACGAGCAGTACTTC
CASSKTSSGRAINEQYF
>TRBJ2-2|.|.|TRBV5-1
TGCGCCAGCAGCTTCGAAGCACTTACCGGGGAGCTGTTTTTT
CASSFEALTGELFF
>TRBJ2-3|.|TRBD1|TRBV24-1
TGTGCCACCATCGACGTCTTGGACAGGGGACTATCTGTTAGCACAGATACGCAGTATTTT
CATIDVLDRGLSVSTDTQYF
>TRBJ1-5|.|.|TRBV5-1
TGCGCCAGCAGCCCTGGACAGTCCAGGGAACAGCCCCAGCATTTT
CASSPGQSREQPQHF
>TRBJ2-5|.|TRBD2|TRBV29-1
TGCAGCGCCAAAACGGGGGGGGAGACCCAGTACTTC
CSAKTGGETQYF
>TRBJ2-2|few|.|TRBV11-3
TGTGCCAGCAGCCGGGACTGGGGAGGAACCGGGGAGCTGTTTTTT
CASSRDWGGTGELFF
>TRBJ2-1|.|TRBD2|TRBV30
TGTGCCTGGGGGGGGGACTTTACCAATGAGCAGTTCTTC
CAWGGDFTNEQFF
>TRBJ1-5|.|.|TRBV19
TGTGCCAGTAGTCAGACAGGTAATCAGCCCCAGCATTTT
CASSQTGNQPQHF
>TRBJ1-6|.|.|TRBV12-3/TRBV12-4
TGTGCCAGCAGACTACGGGGGGATTCACCCCTCCACTTT
CASRLRGDSPLHF
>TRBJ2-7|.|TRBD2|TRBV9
TGTGCCAGCAGCGTAGGACTAGCGGGGGTCTACGAGCAGTACTTC
CASSVGLAGVYEQYF
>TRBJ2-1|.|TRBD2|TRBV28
TGTGCCAGCCATAGTTTAGCGGGCTCCTACAATGAGCAGTTCTTC
CASHSLAGSYNEQFF
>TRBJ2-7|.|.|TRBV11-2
TGTGCCAGCAGCTTAGTGGGCTGGTTCGAGCAGTACTTC
CASSLVGWFEQYF
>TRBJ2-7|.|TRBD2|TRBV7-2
TGTGCCAGCAGCTCGTTTTGGACTAGCGGAACCTACGAGCAGTACTTC
CASSSFWTSGTYEQYF
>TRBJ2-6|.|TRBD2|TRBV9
TGTGCCAGCAGTCTAGGGACTAGCGGGAGGAGGTACGGGGCCAACGTCCTGACTTTC
CASSLGTSGRRYGANVLTF
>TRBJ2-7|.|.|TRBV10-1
TGCGCCAGACTTGGGGCGCGACCCTACGAGCAGTACTTC
CARLGARPYEQYF
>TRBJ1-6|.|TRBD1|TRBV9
TGTGCCAGCAGCGTAGAGGGACAGGTTAATTCACCCCTCCACTTT
CASSVEGQVNSPLHF
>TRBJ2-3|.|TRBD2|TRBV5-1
TGCGCCAGCAGCACGGGACTAGCGGGAGGCCCGGATACGCAGTATTTT
CASSTGLAGGPDTQYF
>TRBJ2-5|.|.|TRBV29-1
TGCAGCGTTGTGGGGCAGACACAAGAGACCCAGTACTTC
CSVVGQTQETQYF
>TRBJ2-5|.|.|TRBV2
TGTGCCAGCAGTCCCCTCGACAGGAAACAAGAGACCCAGTACTTC
CASSPLDRKQETQYF